This TCR beta chain originates from a study of shared clonotypes between healthy human individuals. CDR3 size: 15 residues. Germline lookup yields CDR1 SGHTA and CDR2 FQGNSA. Losses at the gene ends were 5 bases for V and 4 bases for J; bases not matched to a gene: 4. The repertoire was sequenced with immunoSEQ multiplex PCR; TCRdb's copy has only in-frame clones and lacks some. The data hold 2 million to 2.5 million clones, with 90% to 97% observed a single time. With respect to this clone: This specimen includes other DNA sequences encoding the same CDR3.

The TCR comes from a man younger than 35 in good health. Source material: naive CD4+ T cells sorted from blood. Subset in this sample: CD45RA+ positively selected. The chain uses TRBV7-2 and TRBJ2-7; TRBD2 aligns across 14 bases. The CDR3 region has the DNA TGTGCCAGCAGCCCGGGACTAGCGGGAGTGTACGAGCAGTACTTC. As protein: CASSPGLAGVYEQYF.